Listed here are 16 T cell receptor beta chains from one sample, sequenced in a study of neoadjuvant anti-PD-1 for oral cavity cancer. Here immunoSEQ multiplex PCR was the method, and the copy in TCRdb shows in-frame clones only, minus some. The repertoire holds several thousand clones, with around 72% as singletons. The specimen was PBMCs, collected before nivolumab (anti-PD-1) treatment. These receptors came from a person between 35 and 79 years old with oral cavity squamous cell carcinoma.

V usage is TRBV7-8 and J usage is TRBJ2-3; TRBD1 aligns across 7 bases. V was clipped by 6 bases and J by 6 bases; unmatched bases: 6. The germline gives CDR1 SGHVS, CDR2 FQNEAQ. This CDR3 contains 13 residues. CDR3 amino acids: CASSSTGSDTQYF. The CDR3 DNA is TGTGCCAGCAGTTCGACAGGGTCGGATACGCAGTATTTT. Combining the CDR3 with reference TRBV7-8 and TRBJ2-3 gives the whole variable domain GAGVSQSPRYKVAKRGQDVALRCDPISGHVSLFWYQQALGQGPEFLTYFQNEAQLDKSGLPSDRFFAERPEGSVSTLKIQRTQQEDSAVYLCASSSTGSDTQYFGPGTRLTVL.

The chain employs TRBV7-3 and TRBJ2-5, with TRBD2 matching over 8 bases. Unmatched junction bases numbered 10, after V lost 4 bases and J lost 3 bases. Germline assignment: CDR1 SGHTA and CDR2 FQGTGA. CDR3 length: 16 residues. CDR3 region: CASSSPGKAGEETQYF. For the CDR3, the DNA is TGTGCCAGCAGCTCCCCGGGGAAAGCGGGGGAAGAGACCCAGTACTTC. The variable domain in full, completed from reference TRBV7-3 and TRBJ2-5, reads GAGVSQTPSNKVTEKGKYVELRCDPISGHTALYWYRQSLGQGPEFLIYFQGTGAADDSGLPNDRFFAVRPEGSVSTLKIQRTERGDSAVYLCASSSPGKAGEETQYFGPGTRLLVL.

CDR3 amino acids: CASSGQQQETQYF. As DNA, the CDR3 is TGTGCCAGCAGTGGTCAACAGCAAGAGACCCAGTACTTC. The gene calls are TRBV6-1 and TRBJ2-5; no reliable D call. Trimming removed 4 bases at V and 2 bases at J, with 8 bases between. Germline assignment: CDR1 MNHNS and CDR2 SASEGT. The CDR3 runs 13 residues.

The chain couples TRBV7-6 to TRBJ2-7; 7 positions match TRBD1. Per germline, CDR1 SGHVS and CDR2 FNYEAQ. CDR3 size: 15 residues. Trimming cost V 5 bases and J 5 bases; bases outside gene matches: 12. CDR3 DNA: TGTGCCAGCAGCCCCAACTCCGGGACAGCTAACGAGCAGTACTTC. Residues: CASSPNSGTANEQYF.

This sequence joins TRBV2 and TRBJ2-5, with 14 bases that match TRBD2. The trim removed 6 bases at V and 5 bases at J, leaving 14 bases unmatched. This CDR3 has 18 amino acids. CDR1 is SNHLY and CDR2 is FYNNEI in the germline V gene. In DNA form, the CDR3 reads TGTGCCAGCAGGGAGGGACTAGCGGGGGCATCGGGGGTGGAGACCCAGTACTTC. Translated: CASREGLAGASGVETQYF. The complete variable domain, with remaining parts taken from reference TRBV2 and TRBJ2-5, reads EPEVTQTPSHQVTQMGQEVILRCVPISNHLYFYWYRQILGQKVEFLVSFYNNEISEKSEIFDDQFSVERPDGSNFTLKIRSTKLEDSAMYFCASREGLAGASGVETQYFGPGTRLLVL.

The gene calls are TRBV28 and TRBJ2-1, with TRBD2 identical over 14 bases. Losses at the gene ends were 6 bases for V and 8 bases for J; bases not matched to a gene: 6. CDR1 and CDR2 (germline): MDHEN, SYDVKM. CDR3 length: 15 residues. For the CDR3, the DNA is TGTGCCAGCAGCCTGACTAGCGGGGGGGCCTATGAGCAGTTCTTC. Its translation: CASSLTSGGAYEQFF. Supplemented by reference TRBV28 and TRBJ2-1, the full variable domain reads DVKVTQSSRYLVKRTGEKVFLECVQDMDHENMFWYRQDPGLGLRLIYFSYDVKMKEKGDIPEGYSVSREKKERFSLILESASTNQTSMYLCASSLTSGGAYEQFFGPGTRLTVL.

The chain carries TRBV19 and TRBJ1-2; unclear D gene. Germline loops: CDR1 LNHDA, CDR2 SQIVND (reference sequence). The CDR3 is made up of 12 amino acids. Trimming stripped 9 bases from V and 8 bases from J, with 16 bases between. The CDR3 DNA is TGTGCCAGCCGCAGGTGGGGTGGAGGCTACACCTTC. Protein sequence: CASRRWGGGYTF.

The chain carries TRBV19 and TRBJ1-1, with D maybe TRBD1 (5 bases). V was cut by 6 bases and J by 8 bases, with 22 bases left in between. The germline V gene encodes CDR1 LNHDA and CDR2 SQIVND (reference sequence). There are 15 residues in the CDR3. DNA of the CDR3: TGTGCCAGTAGGACGGATTCCTACAGGAGTTCGGAAGCTTTCTTT. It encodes CASRTDSYRSSEAFF.

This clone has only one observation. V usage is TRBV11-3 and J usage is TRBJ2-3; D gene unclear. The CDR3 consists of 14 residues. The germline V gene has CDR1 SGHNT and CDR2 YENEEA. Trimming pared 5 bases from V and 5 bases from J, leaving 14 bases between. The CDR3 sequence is CASSQNPRQDTQYF. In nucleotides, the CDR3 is TGTGCCAGCAGCCAAAACCCCCGACAAGATACGCAGTATTTT.

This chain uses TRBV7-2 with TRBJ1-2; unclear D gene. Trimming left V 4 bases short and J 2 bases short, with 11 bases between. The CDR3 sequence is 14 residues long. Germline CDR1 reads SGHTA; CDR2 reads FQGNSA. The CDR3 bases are TGTGCCAGCAGCTCCGTGGCAGTGAACTATGGCTACACCTTC. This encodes CASSSVAVNYGYTF.

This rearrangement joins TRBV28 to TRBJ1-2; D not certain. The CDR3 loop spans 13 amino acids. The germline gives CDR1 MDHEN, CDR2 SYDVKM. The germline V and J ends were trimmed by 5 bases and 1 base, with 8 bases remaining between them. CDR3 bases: TGTGCCAGCAGTCCGGGTTTTAACTATGGCTACACCTTC. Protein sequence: CASSPGFNYGYTF.

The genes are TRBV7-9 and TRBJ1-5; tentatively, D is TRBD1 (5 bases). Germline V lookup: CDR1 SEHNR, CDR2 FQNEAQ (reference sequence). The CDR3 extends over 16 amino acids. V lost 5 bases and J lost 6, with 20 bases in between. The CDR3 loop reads CASSHRGEGSAQPQHF. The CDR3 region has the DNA TGTGCCAGCAGCCACCGGGGAGAGGGGTCGGCTCAGCCCCAGCATTTT. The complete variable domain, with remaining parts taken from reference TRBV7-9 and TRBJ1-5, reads DTGVSQNPRHKITKRGQNVTFRCDPISEHNRLYWYRQTLGQGPEFLTYFQNEAQLEKSRLLSDRFSAERPKGSFSTLEIQRTEQGDSAMYLCASSHRGEGSAQPQHFGDGTRLSIL.

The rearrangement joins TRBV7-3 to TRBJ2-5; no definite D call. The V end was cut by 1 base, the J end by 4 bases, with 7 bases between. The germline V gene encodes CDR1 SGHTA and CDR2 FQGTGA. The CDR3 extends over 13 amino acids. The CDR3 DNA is TGTGCCAGCAGCTTAAGGGAAGGAGAGACCCAGTACTTC. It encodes CASSLREGETQYF.

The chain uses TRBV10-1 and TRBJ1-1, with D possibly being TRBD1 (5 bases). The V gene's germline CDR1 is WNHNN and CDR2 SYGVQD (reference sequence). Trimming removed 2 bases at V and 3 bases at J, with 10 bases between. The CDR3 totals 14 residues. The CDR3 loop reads CASSETGTDTEAFF. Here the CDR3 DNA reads TGCGCCAGCAGTGAGACAGGAACAGACACTGAAGCTTTCTTT.

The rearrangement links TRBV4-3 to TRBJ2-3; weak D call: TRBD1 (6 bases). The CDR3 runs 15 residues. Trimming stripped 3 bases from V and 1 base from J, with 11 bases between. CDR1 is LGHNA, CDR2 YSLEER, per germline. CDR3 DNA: TGCGCCAGCAGCCAGCAGGGGCGTCGCACAGATACGCAGTATTTT. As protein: CASSQQGRRTDTQYF.

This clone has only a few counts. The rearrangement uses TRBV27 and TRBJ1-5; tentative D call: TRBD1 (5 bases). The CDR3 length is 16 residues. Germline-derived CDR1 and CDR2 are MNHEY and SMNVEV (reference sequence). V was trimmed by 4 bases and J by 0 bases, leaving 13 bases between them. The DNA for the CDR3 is TGTGCCAGCAGTTATTTTGGAGGGGATAGCAATCAGCCCCAGCATTTT. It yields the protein CASSYFGGDSNQPQHF.